This TCR beta chain emerged from a study of cytomegalovirus exposure and HLA in healthy donors. Study-level findings and limits: In vitro confirmation showed three CMV-associated chains to be CMV antigen specific.

PCR used 60 Vbeta primers and 13 Jbeta primers. Clones were read by immunoSEQ multiplex PCR, and TCRdb kept only the in-frame ones, dropping some. The sample lists 100,000 to 150,000 clones, around 79% occurring once. The germline CDR1 and CDR2 sequences are SQVTM and ANQGSEA. The length of the CDR3 is 14 residues. J lost 5 bases, V lost 1 base, and 4 bases had no gene match. Note on this clone: The target antigen is unknown.

The chain links TRBV29-1 to TRBJ2-2; 7 bases are shared with TRBD2. Sequenced sample: PBMCs. This receptor was obtained from a woman in her forties in good health and CMV-seronegative. In DNA, the CDR3 is TGCAGCGTTGAAGGGCGGGGGAGGACCGGGGAGCTGTTTTTT. Its translation is CSVEGRGRTGELFF.